This T cell receptor (beta chain) originates from a study of cytomegalovirus exposure and HLA in healthy donors. PCR involved 60 Vbeta and 13 Jbeta primers. The repertoire was sequenced with immunoSEQ multiplex PCR; TCRdb's copy has only in-frame clones and lacks some. This table holds some 120,000 clones, 81% found once. CDR3 length equals 19 residues. The ends were cut back, 5 bases at V and 2 bases at J, with 24 bases in the middle. Germline loops: CDR1 LNHDA, CDR2 SQIVND (reference sequence). The receptor was isolated from a man aged 18 to 29 in good health and CMV-seropositive. The sample taken for sequencing was PBMCs. V is TRBV19 and J is TRBJ2-2; a weak D match, TRBD2 (6 bases). CDR3 sequence (DNA): TGTGCCAGTAGTCCTCGAACGTCGGCGGGGCTGAGAAACACCGGGGAGCTGTTTTTT. This codes for CASSPRTSAGLRNTGELFF.